The rows below give T cell receptor beta chains drawn from one sample of a study of CD8+ T cells in alopecia areata. TCRdb's table, derived via immunoSEQ multiplex PCR, lists solely in-frame clones and lacks some. The sample contains 95,000 to 110,000 clones, over 80% of which appear only once. Sequencing used CD8+ T cells sorted from blood, obtained at week 24, from a patient treated with tofacitinib. These receptors all come from a human donor with alopecia areata. Both conserved end residues are part of each CDR3. A D gene is named only where the DNA matches it firmly. Rows may omit the clone size; those that give it use once, few, many or a size class.

j_call: TRBJ2-2; d_call: -; v_call: TRBV9; clone_size: once; cdr3_aa: CASSVAVNGELFF; cdr3_nt: TGTGCCAGCAGCGTAGCGGTGAACGGGGAGCTGTTTTTT
j_call: TRBJ2-5; d_call: -; v_call: TRBV9; clone_size: once; cdr3_aa: CASSVVGGSQETQYF; cdr3_nt: TGTGCCAGCAGCGTAGTCGGGGGATCCCAAGAGACCCAGTACTTC
j_call: TRBJ2-3; d_call: -; v_call: TRBV25-1; clone_size: -; cdr3_aa: CASSGSTDTQYF; cdr3_nt: TGTGCCAGCAGTGGGAGCACAGATACGCAGTATTTT
j_call: TRBJ2-1; d_call: -; v_call: TRBV29-1; clone_size: -; cdr3_aa: CSGMDSSYNEQFF; cdr3_nt: TGCAGCGGGATGGATAGCTCCTACAATGAGCAGTTCTTC
j_call: TRBJ1-4; d_call: -; v_call: TRBV6-5; clone_size: -; cdr3_aa: CASSYGPSSGKLFF; cdr3_nt: TGTGCCAGCAGTTATGGGCCTTCTTCAGGAAAACTGTTTTTT
j_call: TRBJ2-5; d_call: -; v_call: TRBV5-6; clone_size: -; cdr3_aa: CASSLVAEQETQYF; cdr3_nt: TGTGCCAGCAGCTTGGTAGCGGAACAAGAGACCCAGTACTTC
j_call: TRBJ1-5; d_call: -; v_call: TRBV27; clone_size: -; cdr3_aa: CASSSSRTAFNQPQHF; cdr3_nt: TGTGCCAGCAGTTCCTCCCGGACAGCCTTCAATCAGCCCCAGCATTTT
j_call: TRBJ2-5; d_call: -; v_call: TRBV28; clone_size: -; cdr3_aa: CASSPPPGLQETQYF; cdr3_nt: TGTGCCAGCAGTCCCCCGCCAGGCCTCCAAGAGACCCAGTACTTC
j_call: TRBJ1-5; d_call: TRBD1; v_call: TRBV19; clone_size: -; cdr3_aa: CASKSGRGPNQPQHF; cdr3_nt: TGTGCCAGTAAATCCGGGAGGGGGCCAAATCAGCCCCAGCATTTT
j_call: TRBJ2-3; d_call: -; v_call: TRBV4-1; clone_size: -; cdr3_aa: CASSLKDLSDTQYF; cdr3_nt: TGCGCCAGCAGCCTGAAGGACTTGTCAGATACGCAGTATTTT
j_call: TRBJ1-2; d_call: -; v_call: TRBV2; clone_size: -; cdr3_aa: CASKDASYGYTF; cdr3_nt: TGTGCCAGCAAAGACGCCTCCTATGGCTACACCTTC
j_call: TRBJ2-2; d_call: TRBD1; v_call: TRBV13; clone_size: -; cdr3_aa: CASSQGIAGELFF; cdr3_nt: TGTGCCAGCTCACAGGGGATCGCCGGGGAGCTGTTTTTT
j_call: TRBJ1-6; d_call: -; v_call: TRBV27; clone_size: -; cdr3_aa: CASSLLSTWDLHF; cdr3_nt: TGTGCCAGCAGTTTATTATCTACATGGGACCTCCACTTT
j_call: TRBJ2-1; d_call: TRBD2; v_call: TRBV7-8; clone_size: -; cdr3_aa: CASSLVGGGANEQFF; cdr3_nt: TGTGCCAGCAGCTTAGTTGGCGGGGGTGCCAATGAGCAGTTCTTC
j_call: TRBJ2-5; d_call: TRBD2; v_call: TRBV9; clone_size: -; cdr3_aa: CASSPFVRGGQETQYF; cdr3_nt: TGTGCCAGCAGCCCATTTGTGCGGGGGGGCCAAGAGACCCAGTACTTC
j_call: TRBJ1-2; d_call: TRBD1; v_call: TRBV6-5; clone_size: -; cdr3_aa: CASSSDREDGYTF; cdr3_nt: TGTGCCAGCAGTTCGGACAGGGAGGATGGCTACACCTTC
j_call: TRBJ1-5; d_call: -; v_call: TRBV5-1; clone_size: -; cdr3_aa: CASRPGLGSNQPQHF; cdr3_nt: TGCGCCAGCAGACCGGGACTAGGAAGCAATCAGCCCCAGCATTTT
j_call: TRBJ2-7; d_call: TRBD1; v_call: TRBV5-1; clone_size: once; cdr3_aa: CASSLVGTGSNEQYF; cdr3_nt: TGCGCCAGCAGCTTGGTAGGGACAGGGTCGAACGAGCAGTACTTC
j_call: TRBJ2-6; d_call: TRBD2; v_call: TRBV7-2; clone_size: -; cdr3_aa: CASSLGLGEGANVLTF; cdr3_nt: TGTGCCAGCAGCTTGGGACTAGGAGAAGGGGCCAACGTCCTGACTTTC
j_call: TRBJ2-3; d_call: TRBD1; v_call: TRBV4-1; clone_size: few; cdr3_aa: CASSPTTGPDTQYF; cdr3_nt: TGCGCCAGCAGCCCGACGACAGGGCCAGATACGCAGTATTTT
j_call: TRBJ2-5; d_call: -; v_call: TRBV4-3; clone_size: -; cdr3_aa: CASSQERGAQETQYF; cdr3_nt: TGCGCCAGCAGCCAAGAACGTGGGGCCCAAGAGACCCAGTACTTC
j_call: TRBJ2-3; d_call: TRBD2; v_call: TRBV7-2; clone_size: -; cdr3_aa: CASSLLAGGPDTQYF; cdr3_nt: TGTGCCAGCAGCTTACTAGCGGGGGGTCCAGATACGCAGTATTTT
j_call: TRBJ1-5; d_call: TRBD1; v_call: TRBV5-6; clone_size: -; cdr3_aa: CASSTSDRGPNQPQHF; cdr3_nt: TGTGCCAGCAGCACCTCGGACAGGGGGCCCAATCAGCCCCAGCATTTT
j_call: TRBJ1-1; d_call: TRBD1; v_call: TRBV6-1; clone_size: -; cdr3_aa: CASSERQGGTEAFF; cdr3_nt: TGTGCCAGCAGTGAAAGACAGGGGGGCACTGAAGCTTTCTTT
j_call: TRBJ1-1; d_call: -; v_call: TRBV4-1; clone_size: once; cdr3_aa: CASSQESAGGMNTEAFF; cdr3_nt: TGCGCCAGCAGCCAAGAGAGTGCAGGCGGGATGAACACTGAAGCTTTCTTT
j_call: TRBJ2-3; d_call: -; v_call: TRBV5-6; clone_size: -; cdr3_aa: CASSPRVGTPTSDTQYF; cdr3_nt: TGTGCCAGCAGCCCAAGGGTCGGGACTCCGACCTCGGATACGCAGTATTTT
j_call: TRBJ2-5; d_call: -; v_call: TRBV14; clone_size: -; cdr3_aa: CASSHAPLIRETQYF; cdr3_nt: TGTGCCAGCAGCCATGCTCCATTGATTCGGGAGACCCAGTACTTC
j_call: TRBJ2-3; d_call: TRBD2; v_call: TRBV7-3; clone_size: -; cdr3_aa: CASSLERGGTDTQYF; cdr3_nt: TGTGCCAGCAGCCTGGAACGGGGGGGCACAGATACGCAGTATTTT
j_call: TRBJ2-4; d_call: -; v_call: TRBV19; clone_size: few; cdr3_aa: CASSIDGAPVGQKNIQYF; cdr3_nt: TGTGCCAGTAGTATAGACGGGGCTCCGGTAGGCCAGAAAAACATTCAGTACTTC
j_call: TRBJ1-1; d_call: -; v_call: TRBV10-3; clone_size: -; cdr3_aa: CAVQQGVGGNTEAFF; cdr3_nt: TGTGCCGTACAACAGGGCGTCGGCGGTAACACTGAAGCTTTCTTT
j_call: TRBJ2-7; d_call: TRBD1; v_call: TRBV29-1; clone_size: -; cdr3_aa: CSVRTGKSYEQYF; cdr3_nt: TGCAGCGTCCGGACAGGGAAGTCCTACGAGCAGTACTTC
j_call: TRBJ2-2; d_call: -; v_call: TRBV4-2; clone_size: few; cdr3_aa: CASSEEEGEAGELFF; cdr3_nt: TGTGCCAGCAGCGAAGAGGAAGGGGAGGCCGGGGAGCTGTTTTTT
j_call: TRBJ2-5; d_call: TRBD1; v_call: TRBV15; clone_size: -; cdr3_aa: CATSRDKTGSQETQYF; cdr3_nt: TGTGCCACCAGCAGAGACAAGACAGGGAGCCAAGAGACCCAGTACTTC
j_call: TRBJ2-5; d_call: -; v_call: TRBV4-3; clone_size: -; cdr3_aa: CASSQEGRGLQETQYF; cdr3_nt: TGCGCCAGCAGCCAAGAGGGGCGGGGTCTCCAAGAGACCCAGTACTTC
j_call: TRBJ2-7; d_call: -; v_call: TRBV2; clone_size: -; cdr3_aa: CASSDSSSYEQYF; cdr3_nt: TGTGCCAGCAGTGATTCCAGTTCCTACGAGCAGTACTTC
j_call: TRBJ2-4; d_call: -; v_call: TRBV15; clone_size: once; cdr3_aa: CATSRDRGANIQYF; cdr3_nt: TGTGCCACCAGCAGAGATCGGGGGGCCAACATTCAGTACTTC
j_call: TRBJ1-1; d_call: -; v_call: TRBV27; clone_size: -; cdr3_aa: CASSLSVEGNTEAFF; cdr3_nt: TGTGCCAGCAGTTTATCGGTGGAGGGGAACACTGAAGCTTTCTTT